Each of the 13 T cell receptor beta chains below was sequenced from the same sample in a study of OX40 agonist ivuxolimab in advanced cancers. Here immunoSEQ multiplex PCR was the method, and the copy in TCRdb shows in-frame clones only, minus some. The sample includes about 26,000 clones, approximately 83% seen only once; the top ten take 12%. Sequencing used CD4+ or CD8+ T cells sorted from blood, obtained in a trial of the OX40 agonist ivuxolimab. These receptors were taken from an adult with an advanced solid tumor such as melanoma, head and neck, liver or kidney cancer.

The chain employs TRBV7-9 and TRBJ1-1; D perhaps matches TRBD1 (5 bases). V was shortened by 1 base and J by 5 bases, with 17 bases between the two germline ends. Germline CDR1 and CDR2: SEHNR and FQNEAQ (reference sequence). The CDR3 consists of 16 residues. This CDR3 is CASSLVGRGETTEAFF. Written as DNA, the CDR3 is TGTGCCAGCAGCTTAGTGGGACGGGGGGAGACGACTGAAGCTTTCTTT.

The chain combines TRBV15 with TRBJ2-4; D gene unclear. Germline V CDR1 and CDR2: LNHNV, YYDKDF (reference sequence). Trimming stripped 0 bases from V and 3 bases from J, with 9 bases between. This CDR3 is built from 15 residues. DNA for the CDR3: TGTGCCACCAGCAGAGATCTGGGGTTCAAAAACATTCAGTACTTC. It is translated as CATSRDLGFKNIQYF.

A word on this clone: Other DNA sequences of this sample code for an identical CDR3. This sequence joins TRBV11-2 and TRBJ1-2; weak D call: TRBD1 (5 bases). The CDR3 runs to 16 residues. Per germline, CDR1 SGHAT and CDR2 FQNNGV. V was clipped by 1 base and J by 5 bases, with 17 bases between them. CDR3 sequence reads: CASSLGVLDIGYGYTF. As DNA, the CDR3 is TGTGCCAGCAGCTTAGGGGTGTTGGACATTGGGTATGGCTACACCTTC.

The gene calls are TRBV18 and TRBJ2-7; D is undetermined. The germline CDR1 and CDR2 sequences are KGHSH and LQKENI. V was clipped by 1 base and J by 5 bases, with 15 bases between them. The CDR3 length is 15 residues. The CDR3, as DNA: TGTGCCAGCTCACCACAAAGGGCCTCTCCCAACGAGCAGTACTTC. This sequence encodes CASSPQRASPNEQYF. The full variable domain, rest sourced from reference TRBV18 and TRBJ2-7, is NAGVMQNPRHLVRRRGQEARLRCSPMKGHSHVYWYRQLPEEGLKFMVYLQKENIIDESGMPKERFSAEFPKEGPSILRIQQVVRGDSAAYFCASSPQRASPNEQYFGPGTRLTVT.

The chain couples TRBV5-1 to TRBJ1-4; D is possibly TRBD1 (5 bases). Germline-derived CDR1 and CDR2 are SGHRS and YFSETQ. V was shortened by 0 bases and J by 8 bases, with 8 bases between the two germline ends. The CDR3 covers 13 residues. In nucleotides, the CDR3 is TGCGCCAGCAGCTTGGCAGGGCAGGAAAAACTGTTTTTT. Its protein product is CASSLAGQEKLFF.

In regard to this clone: At the DNA level, this CDR3 is encoded by other sequences in the same sample as well. This chain links TRBV5-8 with TRBJ1-1; no definite D call. This CDR3 is 13 amino acids long. The V gene lost 2 bases and the J gene lost 1 base, with 6 bases spanning the gap. The germline V gene has CDR1 SGHTS and CDR2 YDEGEE. CDR3 region: CASSFGPNTEAFF. The CDR3 DNA reads TGTGCCAGCAGCTTCGGGCCGAACACTGAAGCTTTCTTT.

This chain links TRBV5-1 with TRBJ2-7, with 9 nucleotides matching TRBD1. Trimming at V came to 4 bases and at J to 3 bases, leaving 2 bases not matched to a gene. There are 13 residues in the CDR3. CDR1 and CDR2 (germline): SGHRS, YFSETQ. CDR3 sequence reads: CASSTGQGYEQYF. CDR3 DNA: TGCGCCAGCAGCACGGGACAGGGCTACGAGCAGTACTTC.

This chain joins TRBV29-1 and TRBJ1-4; the D is unclear. CDR1 is SQVTM and CDR2 is ANQGSEA in the germline V gene. This CDR3 has 10 residues. Trimming took off 4 bases at V and 9 bases at J, with 6 bases between the two ends. Here the CDR3 DNA reads TGCAGCGTTGTTGAAAAAAAACTGTTTTTT. Protein product: CSVVEKKLFF.

This chain connects TRBV5-8 to TRBJ2-7; tentatively, D is TRBD1 or TRBD2 (5 bases each). Per germline, CDR1 SGHTS and CDR2 YDEGEE. This CDR3 comprises 14 residues. V gave up 3 bases and J gave up 5 bases, with 15 bases separating them. CDR3 nucleotide sequence: TGTGCCAGCAGCTCCGGGACGGGTCTCCACGAGCAGTACTTC. It encodes CASSSGTGLHEQYF. The variable domain in full, with the rest retrieved from reference TRBV5-8 and TRBJ2-7, is EAGVTQSPTHLIKTRGQQATLRCSPISGHTSVYWYQQALGLGLQFLLWYDEGEERNRGNFPPRFSGRQFPNYSSELNVNALELEDSALYLCASSSGTGLHEQYFGPGTRLTVT.

This clone was counted once. The J gene is TRBJ2-5, the V gene TRBV10-3; 7 bases align to TRBD2. CDR3 length: 12 amino acids. J gave up 3 bases and V 6 bases, and 1 base lay outside the gene matches. CDR1 is ENHRY and CDR2 is SYGVKD in the germline V gene. The CDR3 reads CAISSGEETQYF. The CDR3 DNA reads as TGTGCCATCAGCAGCGGGGAAGAGACCCAGTACTTC.

CDR3 region: CASSRPPWGGETQYF. The CDR3 region has the DNA TGTGCCAGCAGTCGTCCCCCCTGGGGAGGGGAGACCCAGTACTTC. V usage is TRBV27 and J usage is TRBJ2-5, with 7 positions matching TRBD2. Losses at the gene ends were 5 bases for V and 5 bases for J; bases not matched to a gene: 11. Germline CDR1 is MNHEY and CDR2 is SMNVEV (reference sequence). The CDR3 is made up of 15 amino acids.

The chain carries TRBV11-3 and TRBJ2-2; 10 bases align to TRBD1. The CDR3 contains 16 residues. V lost 5 bases, J lost 7 bases, and 10 bases stayed unmatched. Looked up from germline, CDR1 is SGHNT and CDR2 is YENEEA. This CDR3 is CASSPGTGVLDGELFF. CDR3 nucleotide sequence: TGTGCCAGCAGCCCTGGGACAGGGGTGTTGGACGGGGAGCTGTTTTTT.

The rearrangement links TRBV7-8 to TRBJ2-3; possible D gene TRBD2, 5 bases. The V and J ends lost 5 bases and 2 bases respectively, with 14 bases between them. The length of the CDR3 is 15 residues. Germline loops: CDR1 SGHVS, CDR2 FQNEAQ. The CDR3 DNA reads as TGTGCCAGCAGCCGCTACGGCGGGTTCACAGATACGCAGTATTTT. This encodes CASSRYGGFTDTQYF.